These 27 T cell receptor beta chains came from one sample sequenced in a study of shared clonotypes between healthy human individuals. Sequencing used immunoSEQ multiplex PCR; TCRdb keeps in-frame clones, though not all of them. The sample yields some 1 million clones, around 74% seen once. The sequenced sample consisted of memory CD4+ T cells sorted from blood. The sample's subset: CD45RA-negative fraction. These receptors all come from a young man in good health.

The chain employs TRBV20-1 and TRBJ2-7; TRBD1 aligns across 8 bases. CDR3 length: 11 residues. The junction had 3 bases not matched to a gene; V was cut back by 7 bases and J by 4 bases. Looked up from germline, CDR1 is DFQATT and CDR2 is SNEGSKA (reference sequence). In nucleotides, the CDR3 is TGCAGTGTACAGGGGGGTTACGAGCAGTACTTC. Its protein is CSVQGGYEQYF.

This sequence joins TRBV10-3 and TRBJ2-2, with D possibly TRBD1 on 6 matching bases. In germline, CDR1 is ENHRY, CDR2 SYGVKD. V was cut by 4 bases and J by 7 bases, with 13 bases left in between. CDR3 length equals 14 residues. The DNA for the CDR3 is TGTGCCATCAGTGCCAGGGGTGGGGACGGGGAGCTGTTTTTT. Residues: CAISARGGDGELFF.

The chain has TRBV28 and TRBJ1-2, with D uncertain. The CDR3 covers 12 residues. CDR1 MDHEN and CDR2 SYDVKM come from the germline V gene. V gave up 8 bases and J gave up 3 bases, with 10 bases separating them. Here the CDR3 DNA reads TGTGCCAGCTTACAGCCTTACTATGGCTACACCTTC. Its protein product is CASLQPYYGYTF.

This clone came up once. The chain carries TRBV5-1 and TRBJ2-3; D gene unclear. The germline V and J ends were trimmed by 0 bases and 4 bases, with 12 bases remaining between them. The CDR3 contains 15 residues. Germline V gene lookup returns CDR1 SGHRS and CDR2 YFSETQ. The CDR3 here is CASSLASGTSDTQYF. CDR3 sequence (DNA): TGCGCCAGCAGCTTGGCCTCAGGCACTTCAGATACGCAGTATTTT.

J is TRBJ2-3 and V is TRBV2; 10 bases fit TRBD1. The germline V gene encodes CDR1 SNHLY and CDR2 FYNNEI. V was pared by 11 bases and J by 6 bases, with 5 bases of the junction left unmatched. The CDR3 runs to 12 residues. CDR3 in amino acids: CAWGQGTDTQYF. The CDR3 DNA reads as TGTGCCTGGGGACAGGGGACCGATACGCAGTATTTT.

This clone appeared many times. The chain uses TRBV7-9 and TRBJ2-1; TRBD2 is a possible D gene (5 bases). The germline V gene encodes CDR1 SEHNR and CDR2 FQNEAQ (reference sequence). The CDR3 runs to 16 residues. Deletions cut 1 base from V and 2 bases from J, with 12 bases between. CDR3 DNA sequence: TGTGCCAGCAGCTTAGATTTTAGCGTCACCTACAATGAGCAGTTCTTC. This codes for CASSLDFSVTYNEQFF.

A single count supports this clone. V and J are TRBV30 and TRBJ2-6; D not certain. The germline V gene encodes CDR1 GTSNPN and CDR2 SVGIG (reference sequence). CDR3 length: 14 amino acids. V was shortened by 3 bases and J by 0 bases, with 6 bases between the two germline ends. DNA of the CDR3: TGTGCCTGGAGCCAGAGCTCTGGGGCCAACGTCCTGACTTTC. Protein product: CAWSQSSGANVLTF.

This clone showed up just a few times. This chain links TRBV10-2 with TRBJ2-1; D remains unclear. The CDR3 extends over 11 amino acids. Germline lookup yields CDR1 WSHSY and CDR2 SAAADI. V lost 4 bases to trimming and J lost 14 bases, with 12 bases between them. This chain's CDR3 is CASSVEARKFF. The CDR3 bases are TGCGCCAGCAGTGTAGAGGCGAGGAAGTTCTTC.

This clone has only a few counts. Here the CDR3 reads CASSGTSGVPTDTQYF. CDR3 sequence (DNA): TGTGCCAGCAGTGGGACTAGCGGGGTCCCCACAGATACGCAGTATTTT. The chain joins TRBV2 to TRBJ2-3, with 12 nucleotides matching TRBD2. The CDR3 loop spans 16 amino acids. Trimming took 4 bases from V and 2 from J; bases not matched to a gene: 4. From germline, CDR1 is SNHLY and CDR2 FYNNEI.

V usage is TRBV28 and J usage is TRBJ1-6; 7 positions agree with TRBD1. CDR3 length: 16 residues. Germline V gene sequence: CDR1 MDHEN, CDR2 SYDVKM. With V trimmed by 6 bases and J by 7 bases, 12 bases remained unmatched. Here the CDR3 reads CASSLPRQGRNSPLHF. As DNA, the CDR3 is TGTGCCAGCAGCCTCCCCCGACAGGGAAGGAATTCACCCCTCCACTTT.

This rearrangement joins TRBV5-5 to TRBJ2-7, with 7 bases fitting TRBD1. This CDR3 comprises 12 residues. With V trimmed by 4 bases and J by 4 bases, 2 bases remained unmatched. Germline V gene lookup returns CDR1 SGHKS and CDR2 YYEKEE (reference sequence). The CDR3 spells CASSAQGYEQYF. Here the CDR3 DNA reads TGTGCCAGCAGCGCACAGGGGTACGAGCAGTACTTC.

The genes are TRBV7-2 and TRBJ2-6, with a weak D call TRBD1 (6 bases). V dropped 1 base and J dropped 0 bases, with 13 bases sitting between them. CDR1 and CDR2 (germline): SGHTA, FQGNSA. This CDR3 comprises 18 residues. The CDR3 nucleotides are TGTGCCAGCAGCTTAGTAAACAGGGCCTACTCTGGGGCCAACGTCCTGACTTTC. Its protein is CASSLVNRAYSGANVLTF.

The chain has TRBV28 and TRBJ2-7, with no clear D. V was shortened by 7 bases and J by 0 bases, with 10 bases between the two germline ends. The CDR3 sequence is 13 residues long. CDR1 is MDHEN, CDR2 SYDVKM, per germline. The CDR3 nucleotides are TGTGCCAGCACCGGTGCTAGCTCCTACGAGCAGTACTTC. It is translated as CASTGASSYEQYF.

The gene calls are TRBV28 and TRBJ1-2; D not resolved. This CDR3 comprises 14 residues. V lost 6 bases and J 4 bases, leaving 15 bases between the germline ends. CDR1 and CDR2 (germline): MDHEN, SYDVKM. CDR3 coding DNA: TGTGCCAGCAGCAAATCCTCCGGAGGCTATGGCTACACCTTC. This codes for CASSKSSGGYGYTF.

This clone was detected only a few times. The rearrangement links TRBV6-6 to TRBJ2-5, with a weak D call TRBD2 (5 bases). The CDR3 sequence is 13 residues long. The germline CDR1 and CDR2 sequences are MNHNY and SVGAGI (reference sequence). V was cut by 5 bases and J by 4 bases, with 11 bases left in between. CDR3 protein: CASSRDYGETQYF. For the CDR3, the DNA is TGTGCCAGCAGTCGAGACTACGGAGAGACCCAGTACTTC.

The chain employs TRBV5-4 and TRBJ2-7; 7 nucleotides align to TRBD2. Germline V gene sequence: CDR1 SGHNT, CDR2 YYREEE (reference sequence). J was trimmed by 7 bases and V by 1 base; bases with no gene match: 8. This CDR3 spans 14 amino acids. The CDR3, as DNA: TGTGCCAGCAGCTTGTGGAGCGGGAACGGTGAGCAGTACTTC. Translated: CASSLWSGNGEQYF. The full variable domain, rest sourced from reference TRBV5-4 and TRBJ2-7, is ETGVTQSPTHLIKTRGQQVTLRCSSQSGHNTVSWYQQALGQGPQFIFQYYREEENGRGNFPPRFSGLQFPNYSSELNVNALELDDSALYLCASSLWSGNGEQYFGPGTRLTVT.

Note on this clone: The same CDR3 also results from other DNA sequences found in this sample. V and J are TRBV5-4 and TRBJ2-5; no clear D gene. This CDR3 is built from 11 residues. The V and J ends lost 4 bases and 1 base respectively, with 2 bases between them. The germline gives CDR1 SGHNT, CDR2 YYREEE (reference sequence). The CDR3 region has the DNA TGTGCCAGCAGCCTCCAAGAGACCCAGTACTTC. Translating gives CASSLQETQYF.

The chain couples TRBV5-6 to TRBJ1-1; unclear D gene. The CDR3 runs to 14 residues. The V gene lost 2 bases and the J gene lost 4 bases, with 12 bases spanning the gap. The germline V gene has CDR1 SGHDT and CDR2 YYEEEE. CDR3 bases: TGTGCCAGCAGCTTTATAGGTCTCGGCACTGAAGCTTTCTTT. Encoded protein: CASSFIGLGTEAFF. The complete variable domain, with remaining parts taken from reference TRBV5-6 and TRBJ1-1, reads DAGVTQSPTHLIKTRGQQVTLRCSPKSGHDTVSWYQQALGQGPQFIFQYYEEEERQRGNFPDRFSGHQFPNYSSELNVNALLLGDSALYLCASSFIGLGTEAFFGQGTRLTVV.

V is TRBV12-1 and J is TRBJ1-4; the D segment call TRBD1 is taken from the table without a DNA check. TRBV12-1 is a listed pseudogene. The CDR3 is 15 residues long. CDR3 sequence reads: CASSFEVGAGEKLFF. CDR3 bases: TGTGCCAGCAGCTTTGAAGTGGGGGCTGGTGAAAAACTGTTTTTT.

The chain recombines TRBV19 with TRBJ1-6; D ambiguous. The V gene's germline CDR1 is LNHDA and CDR2 SQIVND (reference sequence). The CDR3 spans 13 residues. The germline V and J ends were trimmed by 8 bases and 5 bases, with 10 bases remaining between them. DNA for the CDR3: TGTGCCAGTGCGGATCATAATAATTCACCCCTCCACTTT. Protein sequence: CASADHNNSPLHF.

The gene calls are TRBV15 and TRBJ1-5; unclear D gene. Trimming took 3 bases from V and 4 from J, leaving 13 bases between them. The V gene's germline CDR1 is LNHNV and CDR2 YYDKDF (reference sequence). CDR3 length: 15 residues. CDR3: CATSRLGGANQPQHF. The DNA for the CDR3 is TGTGCCACCAGCAGGTTGGGAGGAGCGAATCAGCCCCAGCATTTT.

This chain connects TRBV5-1 to TRBJ2-3; D may match TRBD1 or TRBD2 (5 bases each). Germline values: CDR1 SGHRS, CDR2 YFSETQ. V was pared by 3 bases and J by 2 bases, with 10 bases between. The CDR3 totals 14 residues. The CDR3 sequence is CASSSEGFTDTQYF. DNA for the CDR3: TGCGCCAGCAGCTCCGAGGGGTTCACAGATACGCAGTATTTT.

V usage is TRBV28 and J usage is TRBJ2-7; D might be TRBD1 (6 bases). This CDR3 contains 14 residues. Germline lookup yields CDR1 MDHEN and CDR2 SYDVKM. Trimming took off 1 base at V and 1 base at J, with 8 bases between the two ends. The CDR3: CASSLSRGSYEQYF. The CDR3 DNA is TGTGCCAGCAGTTTATCAAGGGGGTCCTACGAGCAGTACTTC.

The J gene is TRBJ2-3, the V gene TRBV30; TRBD1 matches 7 bases. This CDR3 comprises 14 residues. CDR1 and CDR2 from the germline V gene are GTSNPN and SVGIG (reference sequence). V shed 5 bases and J 3 bases; nucleotides not matched to a gene: 8. The CDR3 region is CAWEGQPGTDTQYF. The DNA for the CDR3 is TGTGCCTGGGAGGGACAGCCGGGGACAGATACGCAGTATTTT.

V and J are TRBV5-1 and TRBJ2-2, with D unresolved. CDR1 is SGHRS and CDR2 is YFSETQ in the germline V gene. The V and J ends lost 5 bases and 5 bases respectively, with 10 bases between them. This CDR3 has 13 amino acids. Here the CDR3 reads CASSNSLTGELFF. The CDR3 coding sequence is TGCGCCAGCAGTAACAGTCTTACCGGGGAGCTGTTTTTT.

V usage is TRBV5-1 and J usage is TRBJ2-1; TRBD1 agrees at 9 bases. With 0 bases clipped from V and 6 bases from J, the junction kept 4 bases outside the gene matches. CDR1 is SGHRS, CDR2 YFSETQ, per germline. The CDR3 is 15 residues long. This CDR3 reads CASSLVQGAVNEQFF. The CDR3 DNA reads as TGCGCCAGCAGCTTGGTACAGGGGGCAGTCAATGAGCAGTTCTTC.

The chain joins TRBV7-8 to TRBJ1-2; TRBD1 matches 9 bases. This CDR3 region has 15 residues. The V segment lost 7 bases and the J segment 4 bases; nucleotides outside the gene matches: 10. The germline CDR1 and CDR2 sequences are SGHVS and FQNEAQ. This chain's CDR3 is CASNPGTGKGYGYTF. CDR3 bases: TGTGCCAGCAACCCCGGGACAGGGAAGGGCTATGGCTACACCTTC.